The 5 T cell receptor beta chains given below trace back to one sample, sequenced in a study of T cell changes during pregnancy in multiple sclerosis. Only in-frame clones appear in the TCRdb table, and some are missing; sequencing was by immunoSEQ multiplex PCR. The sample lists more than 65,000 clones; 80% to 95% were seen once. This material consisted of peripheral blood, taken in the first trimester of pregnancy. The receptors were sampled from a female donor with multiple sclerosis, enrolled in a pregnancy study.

The DNA for the CDR3 is TGCGCCAGCAGCTACCTTAGCGGGGGTCCCACAGATACGCAGTATTTT. Translation: CASSYLSGGPTDTQYF. The chain combines TRBV5-1 with TRBJ2-3; 9 nucleotides agree with TRBD2. Germline assignment: CDR1 SGHRS and CDR2 YFSETQ. The V and J ends lost 3 bases and 2 bases, in that order; junction bases with no gene match: 7. The CDR3 is made up of 16 amino acids.

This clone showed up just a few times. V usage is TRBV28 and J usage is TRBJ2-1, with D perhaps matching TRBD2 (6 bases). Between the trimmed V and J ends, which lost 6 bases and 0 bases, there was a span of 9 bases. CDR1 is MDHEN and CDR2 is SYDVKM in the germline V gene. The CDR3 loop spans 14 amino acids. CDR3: CASRRGSSYNEQFF. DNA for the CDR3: TGTGCCAGCAGGCGGGGTAGCTCCTACAATGAGCAGTTCTTC.

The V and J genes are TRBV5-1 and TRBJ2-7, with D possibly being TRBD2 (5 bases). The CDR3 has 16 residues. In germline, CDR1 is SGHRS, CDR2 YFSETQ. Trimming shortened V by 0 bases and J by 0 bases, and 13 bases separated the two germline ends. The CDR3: CASSLGLARSSYEQYF. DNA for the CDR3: TGCGCCAGCAGCTTGGGTTTAGCGCGGAGCTCCTACGAGCAGTACTTC.

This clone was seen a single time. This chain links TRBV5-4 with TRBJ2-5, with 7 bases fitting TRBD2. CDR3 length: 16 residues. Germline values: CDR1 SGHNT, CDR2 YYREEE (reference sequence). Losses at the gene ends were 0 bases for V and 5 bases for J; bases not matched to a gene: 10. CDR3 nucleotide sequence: TGTGCCAGCAGCTTGGCTGTTCGGGGGGAGGGGGAGACCCAGTACTTC. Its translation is CASSLAVRGEGETQYF.

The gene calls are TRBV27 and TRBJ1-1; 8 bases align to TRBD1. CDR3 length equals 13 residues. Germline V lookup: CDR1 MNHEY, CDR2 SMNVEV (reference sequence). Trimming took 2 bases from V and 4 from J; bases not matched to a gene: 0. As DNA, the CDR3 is TGTGCCAGCAGTTTAACAGGGGGCACTGAAGCTTTCTTT. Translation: CASSLTGGTEAFF.